This T cell receptor beta chain was sequenced for a study of cytomegalovirus exposure and HLA in healthy donors. The study's findings and limits: High specificity and sensitivity for cytomegalovirus status were reported for the classifier. Confirmation in vitro established that three CMV-associated chains were specific for CMV antigens. Later analysis identified a missense DCLRE1C variant that was linked to TCR beta V- and J-gene trimming.

This CDR3 spans 13 amino acids. Germline-derived CDR1 and CDR2 are SGHTA and FQGTGA. V lost 2 bases and J 1 base, leaving 5 bases between the germline ends. Concerning this clone itself: Its antigen is currently unknown.

The study ran its PCR with 60 Vbeta and 13 Jbeta primers. The authors' processing: Roughly 10 million shared chains were among 65 million to 85 million unique TCR beta chains counted in a later analysis. Sequencing used immunoSEQ multiplex PCR; TCRdb keeps in-frame clones, though not all of them. The D gene and trimming were derived from the DNA, and the V and J assignments and clone size from that table. The sample includes 180,000 or so clones, approximately 80% seen only once; the top ten take less than 0.9%. The clonotype was recovered from a female donor in good health and CMV-seronegative. The chain uses TRBV7-3 and TRBJ1-1; D not resolved. The sample was PBMCs. CDR3: CASSLEGNTEAFF. CDR3 bases: TGTGCCAGCAGCTTAGAGGGGAACACTGAAGCTTTCTTT.